This T cell receptor beta chain came from a study of blood T cell repertoires in COVID-19. The study drew participants aged about 18 to 89 years from 20 to 30 US areas. Cohorts were determined from participant-reported clinical history. Each recovered donor of Cohort 3 presented with two negative PCRs, clearance, or symptom resolution. The V segment lost 0 bases and the J segment 4 bases; nucleotides outside the gene matches: 4. The germline V gene has CDR1 SGHRS and CDR2 YFSETQ. The CDR3 runs to 16 residues. Generated by immunoSEQ multiplex PCR, the TCRdb table keeps only in-frame clones and is missing some. The repertoire holds approximately 280,000 clones, with approximately 88% as singletons.

J is TRBJ1-5 and V is TRBV5-1, with TRBD1 identical over 10 bases. The TCR was taken from a middle-aged woman who had recovered from COVID-19. Sequenced sample: PBMCs or T cells enriched from blood (not recorded which). The CDR3 here is CASSLGGTGDNQPQHF. Here the CDR3 DNA reads TGCGCCAGCAGCTTGGGGGGGACAGGGGATAATCAGCCCCAGCATTTT.